The rows below give T cell receptor beta chains drawn from one sample of a study of blood T cells in healthy people across ages. TCRdb redid the calling of the 5' RACE reads with MiXCR, one entry per CDR3 protein. The sample lists about 830,000 distinct CDR3 sequences, about three fifths seen once, with over 20% in the top ten. Sequences were obtained from blood. These receptors were obtained from a man under 40 in good health. The conserved cysteine and the conserved F or W are not part of the CDR3 here. A D gene is named only where the DNA matches it firmly.

j_call d_call v_call cdr3_length cdr3_aa
TRBJ2-7 TRBD2 TRBV11-2 15 ASSPRFSGIGSYEQY
TRBJ1-1 . TRBV12-3/TRBV12-4 11 DSTGTLGTEAF
TRBJ1-1 . TRBV20-1 13 SAASIVRGGTEAF
TRBJ1-2 TRBD1 TRBV7-2 14 ASTSGWDRGLGGYT
. . TRBV7-2 9 ASGNRYEQY
TRBJ2-7 . TRBV6-1 12 ASSEGHGYYEQY
TRBJ2-1 . TRBV9 14 ASSVAAGPPYNEQF
. . TRBV15 12 ATSIGAGTETQY
TRBJ2-7 TRBD2 TRBV20-1 13 SARRAGEDPYEQY
TRBJ2-1 . TRBV27 13 ASSPPGPVYNEQF
TRBJ2-4 . TRBV12-3/TRBV12-4 12 ASSLGQGEDIQY
TRBJ2-4 . TRBV12-3/TRBV12-4 13 ASSPASGRENIQY
TRBJ1-6 . TRBV10-3 10 AISGGISPLH
TRBJ1-4 . TRBV20-1 14 SARDPGGTGFEKLF
TRBJ2-3 . TRBV6-2/TRBV6-3 10 ASSYPSEAQY
TRBJ2-6 . TRBV7-3 13 ASSNFPSGANVLT
TRBJ2-5 . TRBV7-2 13 ASSLGGTSGSTQY
. . TRBV29-1 11 SVQGPGFYEQY
TRBJ2-7 . TRBV18 14 ASSPMVQASSYEQY
TRBJ1-5 TRBD1 TRBV3-1 11 ASSQTGGQPQH
TRBJ2-7 . TRBV28 13 ASSFSRAPTYEQY
TRBJ1-6 . TRBV7-9 10 ASSIGNSPLH
TRBJ1-2 . TRBV24-1 12 ATSDLGTNYGYT
TRBJ1-1 . TRBV6-5 13 ASSYSGQAGTEAF
TRBJ1-4 . TRBV24-1 9 EGKANEKLF
TRBJ1-5 . TRBV20-1 11 SAGRLDDQPQH
TRBJ2-7 TRBD2 TRBV14 16 ASSQDHGTSGSPYEQY
TRBJ2-7 TRBD1 TRBV27 14 ASSWASGTGVQEQY
TRBJ2-7 . TRBV20-1 12 SARDRGSDYEQY
TRBJ2-3 . TRBV12-3/TRBV12-4 15 ASSFRVRDLNTDTQY
TRBJ2-5 . TRBV10-3 11 AIAPGWQETQY
TRBJ2-7 . TRBV6-5 12 ASSYGTLGYEQY
TRBJ2-3 TRBD2 TRBV23-1 14 ASRIRLGTREGTQY
TRBJ2-7 . TRBV6-2/TRBV6-3 13 ASSLAAVRTYEQY
TRBJ2-4 . TRBV7-2 12 ASSLNHGAEIQY
TRBJ2-2 . TRBV7-9 12 ASSLMTNTGELF
TRBJ2-5 TRBD2 TRBV7-2 13 ASSFLSGGPGQQY
TRBJ1-2 TRBD1 TRBV12-3/TRBV12-4 13 ASSLIQGATDGYT
TRBJ1-2 . TRBV6-5 13 ASSYLGLVTSGYT
TRBJ1-2 TRBD1 TRBV28 15 ASRPSGTGAHVYGYT
TRBJ2-1 TRBD2 TRBV13 14 ASSSSGTSGFNEQF
TRBJ2-7 TRBD1 TRBV20-1 10 SARSTGGGQY
TRBJ2-2 . TRBV6-5 11 ASSYWGTGELF
TRBJ2-5 . TRBV29-1 11 SGVGVYQETQY
TRBJ2-5 . TRBV7-2 15 ASSFVRGSGIRETQY
TRBJ1-2 . TRBV20-1 16 SARALPGPQALNYGYT
TRBJ2-4 TRBD1 TRBV11-2 13 ASSPQDRAVNIQY
TRBJ2-7 . TRBV20-1 13 SARTTSRGPREQY
TRBJ1-2 TRBD1 TRBV6-2/TRBV6-3 13 ASSDGRQGRNGYT
TRBJ1-4 . TRBV20-1 13 SARSPGTLNEKLF
TRBJ1-2 TRBD1 TRBV7-8 13 ASSLTSGGGDGYT